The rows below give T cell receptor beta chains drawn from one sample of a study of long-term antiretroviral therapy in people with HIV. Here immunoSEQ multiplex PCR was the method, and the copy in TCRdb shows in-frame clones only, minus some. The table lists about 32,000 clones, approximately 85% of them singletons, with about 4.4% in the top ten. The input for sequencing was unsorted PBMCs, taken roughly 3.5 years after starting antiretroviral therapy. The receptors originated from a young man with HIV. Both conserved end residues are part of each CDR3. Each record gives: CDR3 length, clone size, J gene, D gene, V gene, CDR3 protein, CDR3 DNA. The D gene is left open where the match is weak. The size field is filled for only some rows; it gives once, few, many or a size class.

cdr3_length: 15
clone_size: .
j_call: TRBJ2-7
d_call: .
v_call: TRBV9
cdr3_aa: CASSATGTNPYEQYF
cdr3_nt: TGTGCCAGCAGCGCCACCGGGACAAATCCCTACGAGCAGTACTTC

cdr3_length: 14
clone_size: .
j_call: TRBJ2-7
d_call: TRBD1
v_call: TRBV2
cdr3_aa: CANIGQGGSYEQYF
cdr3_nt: TGTGCCAACATAGGACAGGGGGGATCCTACGAGCAGTACTTC

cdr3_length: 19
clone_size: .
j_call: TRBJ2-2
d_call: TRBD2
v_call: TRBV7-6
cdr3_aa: CASSLGRAGVDPRSGELFF
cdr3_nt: TGTGCCAGCAGCTTAGGGCGGGCGGGAGTAGACCCAAGGTCCGGGGAGCTGTTTTTT

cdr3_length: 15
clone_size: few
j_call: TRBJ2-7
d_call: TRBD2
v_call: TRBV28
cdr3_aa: CASRHIAGDLYEQYF
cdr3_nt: TGTGCCAGCAGGCACATAGCGGGGGACCTCTACGAGCAGTACTTC

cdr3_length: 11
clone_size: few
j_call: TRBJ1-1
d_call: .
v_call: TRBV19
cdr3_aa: CASSMGREAFF
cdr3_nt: TGTGCCAGTAGTATGGGCAGAGAAGCTTTCTTT

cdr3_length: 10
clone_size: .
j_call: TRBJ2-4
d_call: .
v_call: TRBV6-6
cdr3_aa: CASGSDIQYF
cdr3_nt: TGTGCCAGCGGGTCGGACATTCAGTACTTC

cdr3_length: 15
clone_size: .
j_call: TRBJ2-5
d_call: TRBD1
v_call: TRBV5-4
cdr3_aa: CASSPTGVLRETQYF
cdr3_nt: TGTGCCAGCAGTCCCACAGGGGTCTTGCGGGAGACCCAGTACTTC

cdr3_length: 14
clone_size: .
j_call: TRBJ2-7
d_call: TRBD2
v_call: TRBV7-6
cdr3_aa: CASSLGGGSYEQYF
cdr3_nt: TGTGCCAGCAGCTTAGGGGGGGGTTCCTACGAGCAGTACTTC

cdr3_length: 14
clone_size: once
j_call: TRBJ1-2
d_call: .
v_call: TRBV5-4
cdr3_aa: CASSFSNFKYGYTF
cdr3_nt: TGTGCCAGCAGCTTCTCGAATTTTAAGTATGGCTACACCTTC

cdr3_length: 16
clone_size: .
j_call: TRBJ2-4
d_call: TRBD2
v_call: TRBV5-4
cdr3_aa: CASSSDDLAGGNIQYF
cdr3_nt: TGTGCCAGCAGCTCCGATGACTTAGCGGGGGGAAACATTCAGTACTTC

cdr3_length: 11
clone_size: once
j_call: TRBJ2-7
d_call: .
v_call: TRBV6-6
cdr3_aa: CATGSSYEQYF
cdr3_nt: TGTGCCACAGGGTCTTCCTACGAGCAGTACTTC

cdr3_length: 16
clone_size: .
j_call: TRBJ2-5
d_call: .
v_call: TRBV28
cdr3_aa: CASSFLRGGARETQYF
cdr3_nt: TGTGCCAGCAGTTTCCTCAGGGGAGGGGCGCGAGAGACCCAGTACTTC

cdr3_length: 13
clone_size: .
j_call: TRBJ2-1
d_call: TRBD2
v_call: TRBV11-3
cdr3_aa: CASSLSGGNEQFF
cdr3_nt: TGTGCCAGCAGCTTGAGCGGGGGCAATGAGCAGTTCTTC

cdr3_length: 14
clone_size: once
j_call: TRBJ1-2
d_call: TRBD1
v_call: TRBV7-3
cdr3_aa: CASSPSGTDYGYTF
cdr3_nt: TGTGCCAGCAGCCCCTCGGGGACAGACTATGGCTACACCTTC

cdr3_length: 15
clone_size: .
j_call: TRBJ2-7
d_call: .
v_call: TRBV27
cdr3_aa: CASSLSGGGSYEQYF
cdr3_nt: TGTGCCAGCAGTTTGTCAGGGGGGGGCTCCTACGAGCAGTACTTC

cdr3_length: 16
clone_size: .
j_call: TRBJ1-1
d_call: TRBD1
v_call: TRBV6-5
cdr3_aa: CASSYWGDRGRAEAFF
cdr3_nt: TGTGCCAGCAGTTACTGGGGAGACAGGGGCCGAGCTGAAGCTTTCTTT

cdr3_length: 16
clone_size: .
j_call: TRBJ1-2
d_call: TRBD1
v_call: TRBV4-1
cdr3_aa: CASSQRQGAQDYGYTF
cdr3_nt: TGCGCCAGCAGTCAAAGACAGGGGGCGCAGGACTATGGCTACACCTTC

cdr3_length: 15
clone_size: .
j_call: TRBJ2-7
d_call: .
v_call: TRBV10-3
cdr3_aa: CAISRLTGEGYEQYF
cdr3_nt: TGTGCCATCAGCCGTCTAACGGGAGAGGGCTACGAGCAGTACTTC

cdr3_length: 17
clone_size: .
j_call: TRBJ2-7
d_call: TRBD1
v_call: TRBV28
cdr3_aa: CASSLWSATGGIGEQYF
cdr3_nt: TGTGCCAGCAGTTTATGGTCCGCGACAGGGGGGATCGGGGAGCAGTACTTC

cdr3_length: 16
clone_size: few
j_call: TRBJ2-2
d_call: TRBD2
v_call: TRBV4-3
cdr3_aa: CASSRGTSGQTGELFF
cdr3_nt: TGCGCCAGCAGCCGAGGGACTAGCGGGCAGACCGGGGAGCTGTTTTTT

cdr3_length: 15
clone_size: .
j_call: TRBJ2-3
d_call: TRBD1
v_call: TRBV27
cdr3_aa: CASSLAYRGTDTQYF
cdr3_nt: TGTGCCAGCAGTTTAGCTTACAGGGGAACAGATACGCAGTATTTT

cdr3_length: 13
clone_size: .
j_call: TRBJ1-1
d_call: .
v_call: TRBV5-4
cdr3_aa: CASSLQGNTEAFF
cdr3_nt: TGTGCCAGCAGCCTTCAGGGTAACACTGAAGCTTTCTTT

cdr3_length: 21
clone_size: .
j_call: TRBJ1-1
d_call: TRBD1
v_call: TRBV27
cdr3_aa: CASSPTPPGQLFLHMNTEAFF
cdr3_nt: TGTGCCAGCAGTCCTACACCCCCGGGACAGCTCTTTCTTCACATGAACACTGAAGCTTTCTTT

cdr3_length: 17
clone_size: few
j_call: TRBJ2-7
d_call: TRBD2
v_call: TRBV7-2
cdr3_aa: CASSSTGTSGSLYEQYF
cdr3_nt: TGTGCCAGCAGCTCGACCGGGACTAGCGGGAGCTTGTACGAGCAGTACTTC

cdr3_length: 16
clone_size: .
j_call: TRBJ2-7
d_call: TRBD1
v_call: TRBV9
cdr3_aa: CASSPGTGHSSYEQYF
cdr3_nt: TGTGCCAGCAGCCCTGGGACAGGGCACTCCTCCTACGAGCAGTACTTC